This T cell receptor beta chain was sequenced for a study of T cell responses to AZD1222 COVID-19 vaccine. General study findings and limits: Dominant CD4 TCR responses targeted spike regions 160-218 and 743-854.

The protocol was immunoSEQ multiplex PCR, while the TCRdb copy is restricted to in-frame clones and leaves out a portion. The sample contains 95,000 to 100,000 clones, around 87% of which appear only once. The germline V gene has CDR1 SGHNT and CDR2 YYREEE (reference sequence). Trimming cost V 4 bases and J 3 bases; bases outside gene matches: 4. The CDR3 spans 14 residues. In the case of this clone: Its cognate antigen is unknown.

The analysis combined second doses at about 4 or about 12 weeks. V and J are TRBV5-4 and TRBJ1-5, with 7 bases aligning to TRBD1. The TCR sequence derives from an adult who received the AZD1222 COVID-19 vaccine. The sample in question was peripheral blood, obtained 28 days after the second AZD1222 dose. The CDR3 bases are TGTGCCAGCAGCGAAGGGGGCCCCAATCAGCCCCAGCATTTT. Translation gives CASSEGGPNQPQHF.